The 31 T cell receptor beta chains given below trace back to one sample, sequenced in a study of T cells in Graves' hyperthyroidism and ophthalmopathy. Researchers took RNA transcripts and amplified the TCR beta CDR3 regions from them. HTBI primers were used for first-round RT-PCR of the TCR CDR3. Each CDR3 protein is one row after TCRdb ran MiXCR on the multiplex PCR reads. Here the sample spans a few hundred thousand distinct CDR3 sequences, around 15% being singletons. Sequenced: blood. Every receptor here comes from an older woman with Graves' ophthalmopathy.

The chain carries TRBV6-1 and TRBJ2-1; TRBD2 agrees at 12 bases. CDR1 and CDR2 (germline): MNHNS, SASEGT. The CDR3 is made up of 18 amino acids. V shed 5 bases and J 3 bases; nucleotides not matched to a gene: 11. In DNA form, the CDR3 reads TGTGCCAGCAGTCTAAGGACTAGCGGGACGGTGGTCTACAATGAGCAGTTCTTC. The encoded protein is CASSLRTSGTVVYNEQFF.

This clonotype was counted between two and nine times. The V gene is TRBV6-1, the J gene TRBJ2-1; 10 bases align to TRBD2. CDR3 length: 13 amino acids. Per the germline V gene, CDR1 is MNHNS and CDR2 is SASEGT. J gave up 7 bases and V 7 bases, and 4 bases lay outside the gene matches. CDR3 loop: CASKRAGGNEQFF. CDR3 nucleotide sequence: TGTGCCAGCAAAAGAGCGGGGGGGAATGAGCAGTTCTTC.

There are many counts of this clonotype. This chain joins TRBV18 and TRBJ1-2, with D possibly being TRBD1 (5 bases). Trimming removed 3 bases from V and 3 bases from J, with 8 bases in between. The CDR3 is 13 residues long. Germline values: CDR1 KGHSH, CDR2 LQKENI. CDR3 sequence reads: CASSPPGHYGYTF. In DNA form, the CDR3 reads TGTGCCAGCTCACCTCCGGGGCACTATGGCTACACCTTC.

This clonotype occurred a few times. This rearrangement joins TRBV12-5 to TRBJ2-1; no firm D call. Trimming stripped 6 bases from V and 4 bases from J, with 7 bases between. CDR1 and CDR2 (germline): LGHNT, FRNRAP. CDR3 length equals 12 residues. CDR3 DNA: TGTGCTAGTGGCCACAGTTACAATGAGCAGTTCTTC. Protein: CASGHSYNEQFF.

There are many counts of this clonotype. The V gene is TRBV6-1, the J gene TRBJ1-1; D gene uncertain. CDR1 MNHNS and CDR2 SASEGT come from the germline V gene. This CDR3 is built from 13 residues. The ends were cut back, 6 bases at V and 1 base at J, with 9 bases in the middle. This CDR3 reads CASRPAGNTEAFF. The CDR3 DNA sequence: TGTGCCAGCAGACCCGCGGGGAACACTGAAGCTTTCTTT.

The chain couples TRBV6-1 to TRBJ2-5; D is tentatively TRBD1 or TRBD2 (5 bases each). In germline, CDR1 is MNHNS, CDR2 SASEGT. V was shortened by 1 base and J by 7 bases, with 13 bases between the two germline ends. This CDR3 has 14 residues. The CDR3 here is CASSEGGSGRTQYF. The CDR3 bases are TGTGCCAGCAGTGAAGGGGGGTCAGGGAGGACCCAGTACTTC.

This clonotype was recorded at least ten times. The chain combines TRBV11-2 with TRBJ1-2, with 7 positions matching TRBD1. Trimming took 2 bases from V and 4 from J; bases not matched to a gene: 7. This CDR3 comprises 15 residues. Germline V gene lookup returns CDR1 SGHAT and CDR2 FQNNGV. For the CDR3, the DNA is TGTGCCAGCAGCTTAAACAGGGGAGAGAGCTATGGCTACACCTTC. This sequence encodes CASSLNRGESYGYTF.

Ten or more counts support this clonotype. The chain recombines TRBV12-3 or TRBV12-4 with TRBJ2-5; 8 bases are shared with TRBD1. The CDR3 sequence is 17 residues long. V lost 1 base, J lost 6 bases, and 13 bases stayed unmatched. CDR3 coding DNA: TGTGCCAGCAGTTTAGAAGGGCTGGGACAGGCGAGAAAGACCCAGTACTTC. This sequence encodes CASSLEGLGQARKTQYF.

This clonotype was detected many times. The chain combines TRBV29-1 with TRBJ2-5; D might be TRBD2 (6 bases). The V gene's germline CDR1 is SQVTM and CDR2 ANQGSEA. The ends were cut back, 6 bases at V and 2 bases at J, with 19 bases in the middle. CDR3 length equals 15 residues. DNA of the CDR3: TGCAGCGTCGCCGCCGGGACTGGGATTCAAGAGACCCAGTACTTC. This sequence encodes CSVAAGTGIQETQYF.

This chain links TRBV5-5 with TRBJ2-3; D perhaps matches TRBD1 (5 bases). This CDR3 region has 15 residues. CDR1 and CDR2 (germline): SGHKS, YYEKEE (reference sequence). Trimming took 1 base from V and 0 from J, leaving 9 bases between them. The CDR3 loop reads CASSLLPGSTDTQYF. The CDR3 DNA reads TGTGCCAGCAGCTTGCTTCCAGGGAGCACAGATACGCAGTATTTT.

This clonotype showed up many times. The gene calls are TRBV2 and TRBJ2-3; 7 bases match TRBD1. This CDR3 region has 18 residues. The trim removed 7 bases at V and 0 bases at J, leaving 16 bases unmatched. Germline V lookup: CDR1 SNHLY, CDR2 FYNNEI. CDR3 region: CASTWDREAPSSTDTQYF. The CDR3 DNA sequence: TGTGCCAGCACCTGGGACAGAGAAGCACCTTCTAGCACAGATACGCAGTATTTT.

The chain joins TRBV18 to TRBJ2-1; D ambiguous. Per the germline V gene, CDR1 is KGHSH and CDR2 is LQKENI. The CDR3 runs 15 residues. Trimming pared 4 bases from V and 3 bases from J, leaving 13 bases between. The CDR3 DNA reads as TGTGCCAGCTCACGGAGTGGTACTTACTACAATGAGCAGTTCTTC. Its translation: CASSRSGTYYNEQFF. Looking up the rest from reference TRBV18 and TRBJ2-1 gives the full variable domain: NAGVMQNPRHLVRRRGQEARLRCSPMKGHSHVYWYRQLPEEGLKFMVYLQKENIIDESGMPKERFSAEFPKEGPSILRIQQVVRGDSAAYFCASSRSGTYYNEQFFGPGTRLTVL.

The chain carries TRBV13 and TRBJ2-7; D unclear. Germline V gene data show CDR1 as PRHDT and CDR2 as FYEKMQ (reference sequence). There are 13 residues in the CDR3. Trimming stripped 5 bases from V and 2 bases from J, with 10 bases between. CDR3 protein: CASSRWSTYEQYF. The CDR3 DNA reads as TGTGCCAGCAGCCGGTGGAGCACCTACGAGCAGTACTTC.

This clonotype was seen a handful of times. The chain carries TRBV6-6 and TRBJ2-3; TRBD2 aligns across 8 bases. Germline assignment: CDR1 MNHNY and CDR2 SVGAGI (reference sequence). V lost 2 bases to trimming and J lost 2 bases; unmatched junction nucleotides: 6. CDR3 length equals 16 residues. The CDR3 is CASSYGVAGLTDTQYF. The DNA of the CDR3 is TGTGCCAGCAGTTACGGGGTAGCGGGGCTCACAGATACGCAGTATTTT.

This chain links TRBV19 with TRBJ1-3; no clear D. Per germline, CDR1 LNHDA and CDR2 SQIVND (reference sequence). The CDR3 contains 15 residues. Trimming stripped 3 bases from V and 0 bases from J, with 9 bases between. CDR3 in DNA: TGTGCCAGTAGTATGTCCCCGAGCTCTGGAAACACCATATATTTT. Translation: CASSMSPSSGNTIYF.

This chain connects TRBV10-3 to TRBJ2-7; D tentatively reads TRBD1 or TRBD2 (5 bases each). V lost 3 bases and J 1 base, leaving 13 bases between the germline ends. This CDR3 is built from 15 residues. From germline, CDR1 is ENHRY and CDR2 SYGVKD. CDR3 nucleotide sequence: TGTGCCATCAGTGATTCTGGGGGTCCATCCTACGAGCAGTACTTC. It is translated as CAISDSGGPSYEQYF.

This clonotype was seen at least ten times. The chain couples TRBV4-3 to TRBJ1-2; TRBD1 matches 7 bases. V trimming: 1 base; J trimming: 5 bases; junction bases outside the gene matches: 10. Germline assignment: CDR1 LGHNA and CDR2 YSLEER. The CDR3 has 16 amino acids. The DNA for the CDR3 is TGCGCCAGCAGCCAAGGCGAGGGGGCTATTTGGTATGGCTACACCTTC. Protein: CASSQGEGAIWYGYTF.

This clonotype was seen a handful of times. The chain has TRBV4-1 and TRBJ1-2, with 7 bases aligning to TRBD1. Per the germline V gene, CDR1 is MGHRA and CDR2 is YSYEKL. The CDR3 runs 14 residues. The ends lost 2 bases at V and 9 bases at J; junction bases unmatched: 9. The CDR3 loop is CASSQFSGTERYTF. CDR3 sequence (DNA): TGCGCCAGCAGCCAATTTTCGGGGACAGAGCGCTACACCTTC.

This clonotype showed up many times. This chain links TRBV5-1 with TRBJ2-7, with D hard to call. Germline V gene data show CDR1 as SGHRS and CDR2 as YFSETQ. Between the trimmed V and J ends, which lost 4 bases and 6 bases, there was a span of 17 bases. The CDR3 is made up of 14 amino acids. This CDR3 is CASSPKPKQVEQYF. CDR3 bases: TGCGCCAGCAGCCCTAAACCCAAACAAGTCGAGCAGTACTTC. The variable domain in full, with the rest retrieved from reference TRBV5-1 and TRBJ2-7, is KAGVTQTPRYLIKTRGQQVTLSCSPISGHRSVSWYQQTPGQGLQFLFEYFSETQRNKGNFPGRFSGRQFSNSRSEMNVSTLELGDSALYLCASSPKPKQVEQYFGPGTRLTVT.

This clonotype was counted many times. This chain uses TRBV20-1 with TRBJ1-5; D call uncertain. This CDR3 spans 11 amino acids. V was shortened by 6 bases and J by 6 bases, with 9 bases between the two germline ends. In germline, CDR1 is DFQATT, CDR2 SNEGSKA (reference sequence). CDR3 residues: CSAIDSQPQHF. DNA of the CDR3: TGCAGTGCCATAGATTCTCAGCCCCAGCATTTT.

At least ten counts were recorded for this clonotype. The rearrangement links TRBV29-1 to TRBJ1-2; 9 bases agree with TRBD1. The CDR3 consists of 14 residues. After removal of 4 bases from V and 5 bases from J, the junction contained 8 bases not matched to a gene. CDR1 SQVTM and CDR2 ANQGSEA come from the germline V gene. CDR3: CSVGTGDGEYGYTF. The CDR3 nucleotides are TGCAGCGTTGGGACAGGGGATGGAGAGTATGGCTACACCTTC. Looking up the rest from reference TRBV29-1 and TRBJ1-2 gives the full variable domain: SAVISQKPSRDICQRGTSLTIQCQVDSQVTMMFWYRQQPGQSLTLIATANQGSEATYESGFVIDKFPISRPNLTFSTLTVSNMSPEDSSIYLCSVGTGDGEYGYTFGSGTRLTVV.

This clonotype was recorded many times. The chain is built from TRBV6-1 and TRBJ2-5, with D maybe TRBD2 (6 bases). There are 15 residues in the CDR3. CDR1 is MNHNS, CDR2 SASEGT, per germline. V lost 7 bases and J lost 2, with 17 bases in between. CDR3 protein: CASTFGGEYQETQYF. As DNA, the CDR3 is TGTGCCAGCACATTCGGCGGGGAATATCAAGAGACCCAGTACTTC.

This clonotype was counted many times. CDR3 region: CASSESRGWMRTEAFF. DNA for the CDR3: TGTGCCAGCAGTGAAAGCAGGGGGTGGATGCGAACTGAAGCTTTCTTT. V and J are TRBV2 and TRBJ1-1; 7 bases are shared with TRBD1. The ends lost 2 bases at V and 5 bases at J; junction bases unmatched: 11. The germline CDR1 and CDR2 sequences are SNHLY and FYNNEI. This CDR3 has 16 residues.

This clonotype was seen only a few times. J is TRBJ2-1 and V is TRBV9; TRBD2 might be the D (5 bases). Germline lookup yields CDR1 SGDLS and CDR2 YYNGEE. CDR3 length: 15 residues. V was shortened by 3 bases and J by 5 bases, with 15 bases between the two germline ends. DNA for the CDR3: TGTGCCAGCAGCGCACGACGGGGTCCCAACAATGAGCAGTTCTTC. Protein product: CASSARRGPNNEQFF.

This clonotype was recorded many times. The chain links TRBV2 to TRBJ2-3; D possibly corresponds to TRBD2 (5 bases). The CDR3 extends over 12 amino acids. Germline CDR1 is SNHLY and CDR2 is FYNNEI. V lost 6 bases and J 5 bases, leaving 9 bases between the germline ends. The DNA for the CDR3 is TGTGCCAGCAGCGACGAGGGAGATACGCAGTATTTT. Protein sequence: CASSDEGDTQYF.

This clonotype occurred a few times. The V call is TRBV19, the J call TRBJ2-1, with 8 nucleotides matching TRBD2. With 0 bases clipped from V and 10 bases from J, the junction kept 11 bases outside the gene matches. The germline V gene has CDR1 LNHDA and CDR2 SQIVND (reference sequence). The CDR3 loop spans 16 amino acids. The CDR3 is CASSIDHRRAGDEQFF. The CDR3 DNA reads TGTGCCAGTAGTATAGATCATCGGCGAGCGGGAGACGAGCAGTTCTTC.

This clonotype appeared many times. This chain links TRBV28 with TRBJ2-7; 10 nucleotides agree with TRBD1. The CDR3 is made up of 15 amino acids. Germline lookup yields CDR1 MDHEN and CDR2 SYDVKM. V lost 2 bases, J lost 3 bases, and 4 bases stayed unmatched. The CDR3 sequence: CASSLPGTGDYEQYF. The CDR3 DNA reads as TGTGCCAGCAGTTTACCGGGGACAGGGGACTACGAGCAGTACTTC.

This clonotype has more than one count but fewer than ten. Written as DNA, the CDR3 is TGTGCCAGCAGTGGGATAGCGGGGAGCTCCTACAATGAGCAGTTCTTC. This gives the protein CASSGIAGSSYNEQFF. This chain connects TRBV7-9 to TRBJ2-1; 8 bases match TRBD2. The CDR3 has 16 residues. Germline CDR1 is SEHNR and CDR2 is FQNEAQ (reference sequence). Trimming removed 6 bases from V and 0 bases from J; junction bases left unmatched: 7.

A note on this clonotype: This may stem from a read error, because a much larger clone lies one nucleotide away. A read error is likely, as this CDR3 ends without the conserved phenylalanine or tryptophan. This chain joins TRBV6-5 and TRBJ2-1, with a weak D call TRBD1 (6 bases). Trimming shortened V by 0 bases and J by 3 bases, and 18 bases separated the two germline ends. Germline-derived CDR1 and CDR2 are MNHEY and SVGAGI. There are 18 residues in the CDR3. CDR3 region: CASSYSSPDRMNYNEQFL. The CDR3 bases are TGTGCCAGCAGTTACTCTAGTCCCGACAGGATGAACTACAATGAGCAGTTCCTC.

The table lists this clonotype with many counts. The CDR3, as DNA: TGCAGTGTTGGGACAGGTCAAGAGACCCAGTACTTC. It encodes CSVGTGQETQYF. The chain employs TRBV20-1 and TRBJ2-5, with 8 bases matching TRBD1. The trim removed 7 bases at V and 2 bases at J, leaving 3 bases unmatched. The CDR3 length is 12 residues. CDR1 and CDR2 from the germline V gene are DFQATT and SNEGSKA (reference sequence).

This clonotype has a count of ten or more. The V and J genes are TRBV9 and TRBJ2-7, with D possibly matching TRBD2 (7 bases). Germline loops: CDR1 SGDLS, CDR2 YYNGEE. There are 16 residues in the CDR3. The V and J ends lost 0 bases and 6 bases respectively, with 19 bases between them. The CDR3 region is CASSVEGGGTSGEQYF. Here the CDR3 DNA reads TGTGCCAGCAGCGTAGAGGGGGGAGGGACGTCCGGCGAGCAGTACTTC.